These 18 T cell receptor beta chains were all obtained from the same sample, sequenced in a study of cytomegalovirus exposure and HLA in healthy donors (dated by TCRdb to about 2017). The library came from the immunoSEQ multiplex PCR assay. A mixture of 60 forward primers for TCR Vbeta segments and 13 reverse primers for TCR Jbeta segments was used in the multiplex PCR. TCRdb retrieved this table from immuneACCESS and kept in-frame rearrangements only. Not all clones are present; in checked studies, unresolved V genes account for under half, and no reason is known for the remainder. Across this sample there are 120,000 or so clones, with over 60% seen only once. Around 3.5% of the sample belongs to the ten largest clones. The sequenced sample was PBMCs. Source of these receptors: a man aged 30 to 45 in good health and CMV-seronegative.

The chain combines TRBV28 with TRBJ2-1, with 13 nucleotides matching TRBD2. J gave up 12 bases and V 5 bases, and 10 bases lay outside the gene matches. Germline values: CDR1 MDHEN, CDR2 SYDVKM. CDR3 length equals 15 residues. As DNA, the CDR3 is TGTGCCAGCAGTGTAACTAGCGGGGGGGCCTCCTGGCAGTTCTTC. This gives the protein CASSVTSGGASWQFF.

The chain carries TRBV7-7 and TRBJ2-2; a possible D gene is TRBD1 (5 bases). V lost 4 bases to trimming and J lost 7 bases, with 13 bases between them. CDR1 is SSHAT, CDR2 FNYEAQ, per germline (reference sequence). This CDR3 has 14 residues. The CDR3: CASSWGRDNGELFF. The CDR3 DNA reads TGTGCCAGCAGCTGGGGCAGGGATAACGGGGAGCTGTTTTTT.

The chain couples TRBV2 to TRBJ1-1; D possibly corresponds to TRBD1 (5 bases). This CDR3 region has 14 residues. Germline CDR1 and CDR2: SNHLY and FYNNEI. V shed 6 bases and J shed 5 bases, with 16 bases lying between them. CDR3 coding DNA: TGTGCCAGCAGGGGGGGATTTGGGGTGACTGAAGCTTTCTTT. This encodes CASRGGFGVTEAFF.

The chain has TRBV6-4 and TRBJ2-6; tentatively, D is TRBD1 (6 bases). The CDR3 contains 16 residues. Germline CDR1 MRHNA, CDR2 SNTAGT. V gave up 7 bases and J gave up 0 bases, with 13 bases separating them. CDR3 nucleotide sequence: TGTGCCAGCACTGCACAGGGAACCTCTGGGGCCAACGTCCTGACTTTC. Encoded protein: CASTAQGTSGANVLTF.

As concerns this clone: The junction and the germline gene differ at one end; a read error may be behind it. The chain employs TRBV19 and TRBJ2-6; 7 bases map to TRBD2. Looked up from germline, CDR1 is LNHDA and CDR2 is SQIVND (reference sequence). The CDR3 totals 14 residues. CDR3 nucleotides: TGTGCCAGTATGGGGGGGTCTGGGGCCAACGTCCTGGCTTTC. This gives the protein CASMGGSGANVLAF.

The rearrangement joins TRBV29-1 to TRBJ2-7, with TRBD1 matching 12 bases. The germline CDR1 and CDR2 sequences are SQVTM and ANQGSEA. This CDR3 is 14 amino acids long. The V and J ends lost 6 bases and 4 bases, in that order; junction bases with no gene match: 7. The CDR3 sequence: CSVDGTGGLYEQYF. In DNA form, the CDR3 reads TGCAGCGTCGACGGGACAGGGGGCTTATACGAGCAGTACTTC.

The V gene is TRBV6-5, the J gene TRBJ1-1, with TRBD1 as a possible D gene (6 bases). V gave up 7 bases and J gave up 3 bases, with 15 bases separating them. Germline loops: CDR1 MNHEY, CDR2 SVGAGI. The CDR3 is made up of 14 amino acids. CDR3 coding DNA: TGTGCCAGCACCAACAGAGGGGGGGACACTGAAGCTTTCTTT. It encodes CASTNRGGDTEAFF.

V gene TRBV6-5 combines with J gene TRBJ1-2, with D possibly matching TRBD1 (5 bases). This CDR3 spans 14 amino acids. Germline V gives CDR1 MNHEY, CDR2 SVGAGI. V was shortened by 0 bases and J by 6 bases, with 11 bases between the two germline ends. In DNA, the CDR3 is TGTGCCAGCAGTTACTCCGGGACTATGAATGGCTACACCTTC. This sequence encodes CASSYSGTMNGYTF.

The sample holds a few counts of this clone. The V call is TRBV5-1, the J call TRBJ2-1, with D maybe TRBD2 (6 bases). CDR3 length: 16 amino acids. V was trimmed by 4 bases and J by 4 bases, leaving 18 bases between them. Germline-derived CDR1 and CDR2 are SGHRS and YFSETQ. CDR3 sequence reads: CASSRNEAGRYNEQFF. The CDR3 nucleotides are TGCGCCAGCAGCCGGAATGAGGCGGGACGGTACAATGAGCAGTTCTTC. Based on the CDR3 plus reference TRBV5-1 and TRBJ2-1, the full variable domain is KAGVTQTPRYLIKTRGQQVTLSCSPISGHRSVSWYQQTPGQGLQFLFEYFSETQRNKGNFPGRFSGRQFSNSRSEMNVSTLELGDSALYLCASSRNEAGRYNEQFFGPGTRLTVL.

The gene calls are TRBV28 and TRBJ2-7, with 9 nucleotides matching TRBD1. The junction had 5 bases not matched to a gene; V was cut back by 3 bases and J by 2 bases. CDR1 MDHEN and CDR2 SYDVKM come from the germline V gene. The CDR3 consists of 15 residues. The CDR3 nucleotides read TGTGCCAGCAGTTTCCCGGGACAGGGACCCTACGAGCAGTACTTC. Encoded protein: CASSFPGQGPYEQYF.

This clone was observed a single time. The chain is built from TRBV19 and TRBJ2-7, with 8 positions matching TRBD1. Germline V gene data show CDR1 as LNHDA and CDR2 as SQIVND (reference sequence). The junction had 13 bases not matched to a gene; V was cut back by 1 base and J by 5 bases. There are 17 residues in the CDR3. The CDR3 coding sequence is TGTGCCAGTAGTATAGGCCCGGGACAGGTACTGCGGCACGAGCAGTACTTC. This sequence encodes CASSIGPGQVLRHEQYF.

This clone was observed a single time. The rearrangement uses TRBV5-1 and TRBJ2-1, with D tentatively TRBD2 (5 bases). V was cut by 0 bases and J by 10 bases, with 11 bases left in between. Germline loops: CDR1 SGHRS, CDR2 YFSETQ. CDR3 length: 13 amino acids. CDR3 loop: CASSLALAFEQFF. The CDR3 DNA reads TGCGCCAGCAGCTTGGCCCTAGCCTTCGAGCAGTTCTTC.

This chain joins TRBV19 and TRBJ2-3; 7 nucleotides match TRBD2. The CDR3 totals 13 residues. V was clipped by 7 bases and J by 5 bases; unmatched bases: 6. Germline V gives CDR1 LNHDA, CDR2 SQIVND (reference sequence). CDR3: CASKGQRGDTQYF. The CDR3 coding sequence is TGTGCCAGTAAAGGCCAGCGGGGAGATACGCAGTATTTT.

V gene TRBV4-1 combines with J gene TRBJ2-3; tentative D call: TRBD2 (5 bases). This CDR3 has 16 residues. Germline loops: CDR1 MGHRA, CDR2 YSYEKL. Trimming removed 0 bases from V and 0 bases from J, with 10 bases in between. CDR3 DNA sequence: TGCGCCAGCAGCCAAGAGTCGGGGTCGAGCACAGATACGCAGTATTTT. This codes for CASSQESGSSTDTQYF.

The chain is built from TRBV28 and TRBJ1-5, with 7 bases identical to TRBD1. CDR3 length: 13 amino acids. The V gene end was trimmed by 6 bases and the J gene end by 11 bases; junction bases not matched to a gene: 10. Germline CDR1 reads MDHEN; CDR2 reads SYDVKM. CDR3 nucleotide sequence: TGTGCCAGCAGCTTCGACAGGGTTAGGTCCCAGCATTTT. It yields the protein CASSFDRVRSQHF.

This chain uses TRBV28 with TRBJ1-2; 9 positions agree with TRBD1. J lost 3 bases, V lost 4 bases, and 9 bases had no gene match. Germline V gene sequence: CDR1 MDHEN, CDR2 SYDVKM. The CDR3 is made up of 16 amino acids. The CDR3 DNA is TGTGCCAGCAGTTCTCCGGGACAGGGCCAAGACTATGGCTACACCTTC. Translating gives CASSSPGQGQDYGYTF.

This rearrangement joins TRBV4-1 to TRBJ1-3; 8 bases align to TRBD1. Germline CDR1 reads MGHRA; CDR2 reads YSYEKL. The CDR3 is 17 amino acids. After removal of 1 base from V and 2 bases from J, the junction contained 7 bases not matched to a gene. CDR3: CASSQVGTGQPGNTIYF. The CDR3 DNA is TGCGCCAGCAGCCAAGTAGGGACAGGTCAGCCTGGAAACACCATATATTTT.

This clone has more than one count but fewer than ten. The chain uses TRBV25-1 and TRBJ2-1, with 7 bases that match TRBD1. Trimming cost V 6 bases and J 3 bases; bases outside gene matches: 8. Germline V gene data show CDR1 as MGHDK and CDR2 as SYGVNS. This CDR3 has 15 amino acids. CDR3 amino acids: CASSLTGTVYNEQFF. The CDR3, as DNA: TGTGCCAGCAGCCTCACCGGGACAGTCTACAATGAGCAGTTCTTC.